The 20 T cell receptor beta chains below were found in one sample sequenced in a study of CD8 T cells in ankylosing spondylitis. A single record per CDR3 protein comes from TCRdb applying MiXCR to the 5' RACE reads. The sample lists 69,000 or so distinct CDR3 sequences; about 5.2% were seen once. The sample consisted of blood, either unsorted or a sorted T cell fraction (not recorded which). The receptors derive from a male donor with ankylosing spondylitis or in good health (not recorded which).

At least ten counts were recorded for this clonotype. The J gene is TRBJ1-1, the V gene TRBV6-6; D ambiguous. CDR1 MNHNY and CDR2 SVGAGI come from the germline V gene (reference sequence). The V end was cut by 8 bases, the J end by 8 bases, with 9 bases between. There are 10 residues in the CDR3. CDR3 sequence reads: CASGPGEAFF. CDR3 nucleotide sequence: TGTGCCAGCGGTCCGGGAGAAGCTTTCTTT.

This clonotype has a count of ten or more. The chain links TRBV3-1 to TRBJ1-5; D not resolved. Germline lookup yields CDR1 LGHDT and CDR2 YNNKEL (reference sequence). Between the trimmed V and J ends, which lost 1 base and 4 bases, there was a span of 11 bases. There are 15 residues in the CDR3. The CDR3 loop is CASSQAVGSNQPQHF. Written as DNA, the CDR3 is TGTGCCAGCAGCCAAGCGGTGGGTTCGAATCAGCCCCAGCATTTT.

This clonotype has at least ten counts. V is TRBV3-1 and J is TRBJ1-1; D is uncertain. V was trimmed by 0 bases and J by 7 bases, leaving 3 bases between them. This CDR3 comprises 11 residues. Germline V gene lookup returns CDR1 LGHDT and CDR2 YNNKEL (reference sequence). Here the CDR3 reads CASSQEREAFF. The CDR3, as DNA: TGTGCCAGCAGCCAAGAACGTGAAGCTTTCTTT.

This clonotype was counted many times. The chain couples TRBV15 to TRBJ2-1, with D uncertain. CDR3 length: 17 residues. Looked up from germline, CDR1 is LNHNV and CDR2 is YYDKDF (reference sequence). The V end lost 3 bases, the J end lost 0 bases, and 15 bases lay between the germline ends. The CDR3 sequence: CATSREPSGSSYNEQFF. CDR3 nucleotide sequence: TGTGCCACCAGCAGGGAACCTTCGGGCAGCTCCTACAATGAGCAGTTCTTC.

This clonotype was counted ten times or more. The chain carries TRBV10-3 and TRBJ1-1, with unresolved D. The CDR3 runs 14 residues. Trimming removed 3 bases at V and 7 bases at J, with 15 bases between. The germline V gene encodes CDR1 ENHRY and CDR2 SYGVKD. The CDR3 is CAISDSAREVEAFF. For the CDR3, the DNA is TGTGCCATCAGTGATTCTGCCCGGGAGGTTGAAGCTTTCTTT.

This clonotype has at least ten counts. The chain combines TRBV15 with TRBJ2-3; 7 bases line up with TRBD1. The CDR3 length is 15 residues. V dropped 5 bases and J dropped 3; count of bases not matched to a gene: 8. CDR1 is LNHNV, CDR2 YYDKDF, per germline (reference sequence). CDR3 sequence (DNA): TGTGCCACCAGCGGCGACAGGGCTCGGACAGATACGCAGTATTTT. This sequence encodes CATSGDRARTDTQYF.

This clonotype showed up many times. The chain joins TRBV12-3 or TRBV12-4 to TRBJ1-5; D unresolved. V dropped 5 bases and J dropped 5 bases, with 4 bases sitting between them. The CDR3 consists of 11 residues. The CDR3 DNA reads TGTGCCAGCAGTCGAGATCAGCCCCAGCATTTT. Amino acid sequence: CASSRDQPQHF.

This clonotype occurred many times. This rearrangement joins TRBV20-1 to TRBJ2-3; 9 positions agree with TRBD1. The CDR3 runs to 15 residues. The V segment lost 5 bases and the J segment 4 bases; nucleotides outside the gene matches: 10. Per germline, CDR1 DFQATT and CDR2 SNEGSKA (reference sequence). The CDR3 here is CSALWTGEFPDTQYF. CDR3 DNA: TGCAGTGCTCTTTGGACAGGGGAGTTCCCAGATACGCAGTATTTT.

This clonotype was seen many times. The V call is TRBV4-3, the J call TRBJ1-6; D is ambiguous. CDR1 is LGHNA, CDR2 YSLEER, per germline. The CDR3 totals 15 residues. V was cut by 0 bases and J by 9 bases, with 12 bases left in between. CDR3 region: CASSQDLGLSSPLHF. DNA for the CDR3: TGCGCCAGCAGCCAAGATCTGGGGTTGAGTTCACCCCTCCACTTT.

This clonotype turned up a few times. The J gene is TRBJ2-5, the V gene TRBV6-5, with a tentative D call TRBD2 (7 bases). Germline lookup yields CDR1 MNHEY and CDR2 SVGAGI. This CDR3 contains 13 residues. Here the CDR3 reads CLQPFGGLKTQYF. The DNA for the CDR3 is TGTCTCCAGCCCTTCGGGGGGCTAAAGACCCAGTACTTC.

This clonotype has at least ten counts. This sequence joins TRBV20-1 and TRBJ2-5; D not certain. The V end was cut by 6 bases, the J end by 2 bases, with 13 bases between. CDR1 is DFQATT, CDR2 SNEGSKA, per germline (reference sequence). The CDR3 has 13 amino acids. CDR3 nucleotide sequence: TGCAGTGCCGGATATATGAGTCAAGAGACCCAGTACTTC. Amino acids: CSAGYMSQETQYF.

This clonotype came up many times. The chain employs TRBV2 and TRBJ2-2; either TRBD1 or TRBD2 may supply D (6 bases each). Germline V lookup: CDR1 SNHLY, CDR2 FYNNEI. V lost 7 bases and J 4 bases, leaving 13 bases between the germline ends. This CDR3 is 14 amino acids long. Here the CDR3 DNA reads TGTGCCAGCACCGAGTCGGGGGCCACCGGGGAGCTGTTTTTT. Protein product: CASTESGATGELFF.

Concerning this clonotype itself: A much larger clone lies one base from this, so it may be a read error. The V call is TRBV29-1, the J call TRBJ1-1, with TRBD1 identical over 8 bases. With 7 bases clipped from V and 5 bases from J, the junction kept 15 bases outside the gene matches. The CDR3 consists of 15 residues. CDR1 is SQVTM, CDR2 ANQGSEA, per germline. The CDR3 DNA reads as TGCAGCGCCCTCAGATTTCAGGGGGCGAAGACTGAAGCTTTCTTT. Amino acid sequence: CSALRFQGAKTEAFF. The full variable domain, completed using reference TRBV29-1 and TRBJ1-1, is SAVISQKPSRDICQRGTSLTIQCQVDSQVTMMFWYRQQPGQSLTLIATANQGSEATYESGFVIDKFPISRPNLTFSTLTVSNMSPEDSSIYLCSALRFQGAKTEAFFGQGTRLTVV.

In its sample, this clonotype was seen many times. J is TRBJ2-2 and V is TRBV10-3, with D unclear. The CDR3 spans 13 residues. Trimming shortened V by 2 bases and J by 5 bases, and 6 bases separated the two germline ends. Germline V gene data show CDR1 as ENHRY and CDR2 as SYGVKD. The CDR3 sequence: CAISEAGTGELFF. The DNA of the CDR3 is TGTGCCATCAGTGAGGCCGGTACCGGGGAGCTGTTTTTT.

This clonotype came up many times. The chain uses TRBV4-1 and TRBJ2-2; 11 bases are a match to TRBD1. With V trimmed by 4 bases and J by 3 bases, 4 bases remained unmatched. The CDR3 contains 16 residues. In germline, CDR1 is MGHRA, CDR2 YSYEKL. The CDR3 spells CASSRGQGADTGELFF. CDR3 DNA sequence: TGCGCCAGCAGCCGCGGACAGGGGGCGGACACCGGGGAGCTGTTTTTT.

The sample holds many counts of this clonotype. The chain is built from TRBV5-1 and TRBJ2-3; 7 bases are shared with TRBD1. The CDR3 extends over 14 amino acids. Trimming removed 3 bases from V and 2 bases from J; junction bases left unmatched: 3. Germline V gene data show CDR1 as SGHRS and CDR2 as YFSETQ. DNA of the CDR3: TGCGCCAGCAGCTCAACAGGGGACACAGATACGCAGTATTTT. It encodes CASSSTGDTDTQYF.

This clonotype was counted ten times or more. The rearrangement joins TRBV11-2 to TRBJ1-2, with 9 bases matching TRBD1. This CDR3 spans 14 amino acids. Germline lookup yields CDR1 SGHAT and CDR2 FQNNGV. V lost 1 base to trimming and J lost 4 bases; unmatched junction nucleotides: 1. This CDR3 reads CASSLGDRAYGYTF. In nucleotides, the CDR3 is TGTGCCAGCAGCTTAGGGGACAGGGCCTATGGCTACACCTTC.

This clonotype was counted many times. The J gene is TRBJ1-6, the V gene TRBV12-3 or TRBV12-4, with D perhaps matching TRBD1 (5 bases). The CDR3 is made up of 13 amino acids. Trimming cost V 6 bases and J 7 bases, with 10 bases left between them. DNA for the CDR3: TGTGCCAGCAGCCGAGACAGCAATTCACCCCTCCACTTT. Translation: CASSRDSNSPLHF.

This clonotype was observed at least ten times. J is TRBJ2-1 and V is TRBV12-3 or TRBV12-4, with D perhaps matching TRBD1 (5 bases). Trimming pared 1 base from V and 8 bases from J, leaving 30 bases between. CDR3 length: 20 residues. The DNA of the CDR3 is TGTGCCAGCAGTTTAGAACATCCAGGGCTTGCCCCGGGTCAGCGCGATGAGCAGTTCTTC. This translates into CASSLEHPGLAPGQRDEQFF.

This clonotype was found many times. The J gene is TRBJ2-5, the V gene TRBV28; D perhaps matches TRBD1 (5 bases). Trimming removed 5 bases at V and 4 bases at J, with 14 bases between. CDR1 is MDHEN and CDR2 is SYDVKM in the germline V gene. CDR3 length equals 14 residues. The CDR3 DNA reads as TGTGCCAGCAGTCCCCAGGGCATGGGAGAGACCCAGTACTTC. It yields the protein CASSPQGMGETQYF. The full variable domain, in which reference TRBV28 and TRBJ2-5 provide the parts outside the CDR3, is DVKVTQSSRYLVKRTGEKVFLECVQDMDHENMFWYRQDPGLGLRLIYFSYDVKMKEKGDIPEGYSVSREKKERFSLILESASTNQTSMYLCASSPQGMGETQYFGPGTRLLVL.